The following is a T cell receptor beta chain sequence with its context. At one end the junction does not follow the germline gene, possibly because of a read error. This record comes from a study of blood T cell repertoires in COVID-19. Study-level information: COVID-19 samples from acute and convalescent phases originated in the United States, Italy and Spain. Sample material is recorded as cDNA or gDNA derived from T cells, B-cell-depleted T cells, or PBMCs.

During the 2 weeks before they entered the study, exposed participants had met someone with a PCR-confirmed or clinician-diagnosed COVID-19 case. Per the original data handling: Estimates of nucleated cell counts were drawn from the amplification of reference gene primers. Method: immunoSEQ multiplex PCR; TCRdb's copy keeps in-frame clones and lacks some. The V and J calls and clone size are taken from that table; D and trimming were inferred from the DNA. The data hold about 140,000 clones, with 80% to 85% observed a single time. The CDR3 is 13 residues long. The germline CDR1 and CDR2 sequences are SGHRS and YFSETQ.

The V gene is TRBV5-1, the J gene TRBJ2-3; no firm D call. This TCR was sampled from a man aged 70 or older who had been exposed to COVID-19. Material for sequencing was PBMCs or T cells enriched from blood (not recorded which). In nucleotides, the CDR3 is TGCGCCAGCAGCTTGGAACCCCCGAGCAATCTGAATTTT. Encoded protein: CASSLEPPSNLNF.